Listed below are T cell receptor beta chains from one sample, sequenced in a study of blood T cell repertoires in COVID-19. Repertoires were generated with immunoSEQ multiplex PCR, while TCRdb's copy carries only in-frame clones and drops some. This table holds 200,000 to 250,000 clones, roughly nine tenths found once. Sample: PBMCs or T cells enriched from blood (not recorded which). These receptors all stem from a woman aged 45-60 years in a cohort exposed to, infected with or recovered from COVID-19 (not recorded which). Both conserved end residues are part of each CDR3. The D gene is left open where the match is weak. For some rows the clone size is stated as once, few or many, or as a class when expanded; others skip it.

>NA|TRBV5-5|TRBJ2-5|14|NA
CASRNRGGQETQYF
TGTGCCAGCAGAAACAGGGGAGGCCAAGAGACCCAGTACTTC
>once|TRBV7-2|TRBJ2-7|14|NA
CASSLVVRQAGQYF
TGTGCCAGCAGCTTAGTGGTAAGACAGGCAGGGCAGTACTTC
>NA|TRBV24-1|TRBJ2-1|16|TRBD2
CATSDTSGGAYNEQFF
TGTGCCACCAGTGATACCAGCGGGGGGGCCTACAATGAGCAGTTCTTC
>NA|TRBV5-1|TRBJ1-3|16|NA
CASTRTSLFSGNTIYF
TGCGCCAGCACCCGGACATCTTTATTCTCTGGAAACACCATATATTTT
>NA|TRBV7-9|TRBJ2-2|16|NA
CASSLTSIDYTGELFF
TGTGCCAGCAGCTTAACAAGTATAGACTACACCGGGGAGCTGTTTTTT
>NA|TRBV7-2|TRBJ2-1|16|NA
CASSLGGGPSYNEQFF
TGTGCCAGCAGCTTAGGGGGGGGCCCGAGCTACAATGAGCAGTTCTTC
>NA|TRBV30|TRBJ2-7|13|TRBD1
CAWSTGAAYEQYF
TGTGCCTGGAGCACAGGGGCAGCCTACGAGCAGTACTTC
>NA|TRBV14|TRBJ2-3|15|NA
CASSQGSLPTDTQYF
TGTGCCAGCAGCCAAGGATCTCTACCCACAGATACGCAGTATTTT
>few|TRBV6-5|TRBJ2-7|13|NA
CASSYDRVREQYF
TGTGCCAGCAGTTATGACCGGGTGCGGGAGCAGTACTTC
>NA|TRBV29-1|TRBJ2-2|19|NA
CSVEVVFQGRMSNTGELFF
TGCAGCGTTGAAGTAGTATTTCAGGGCCGAATGTCGAACACCGGGGAGCTGTTTTTT
>NA|TRBV7-2|TRBJ1-1|18|TRBD1
CASKQTGSLVGMNTEAFF
TGTGCCAGCAAACAGACAGGGTCTTTAGTGGGGATGAACACTGAAGCTTTCTTT
>NA|TRBV11-3|TRBJ1-1|15|TRBD1
CASSLRTGGNTEAFF
TGTGCCAGCAGCTTACGGACAGGAGGGAACACTGAAGCTTTCTTT
>NA|TRBV5-4|TRBJ2-7|15|TRBD1
CASSLVSGGVDEQYF
TGTGCCAGCAGCTTGGTTTCAGGGGGCGTCGATGAGCAGTACTTC
>NA|TRBV19|TRBJ2-7|15|TRBD2
CASSPASGASYEQYF
TGTGCCAGTAGTCCGGCTAGCGGGGCCTCCTACGAGCAGTACTTC
>few|TRBV14|TRBJ1-2|12|TRBD1
CASSAQTGVGSF
TGTGCCAGCAGCGCCCAGACAGGGGTTGGGTCCTTC
>once|TRBV10-3|TRBJ2-1|14|NA
CAISEGSSYSEQFF
TGTGCCATCAGTGAGGGTAGTTCCTACAGTGAGCAGTTCTTC
>NA|TRBV27|TRBJ2-1|19|TRBD1
CASSLSALLETGARNEQFF
TGTGCCAGCAGTTTATCTGCCCTCCTCGAGACAGGGGCGCGGAATGAGCAGTTCTTC
>NA|TRBV7-9|TRBJ1-6|14|TRBD1
CASSWGQGGSPLHF
TGTGCCAGCAGCTGGGGACAGGGGGGATCACCCCTCCACTTT
>NA|TRBV11-2|TRBJ2-5|14|TRBD2
CASTGGRLAGVLYF
TGTGCCAGCACCGGGGGGCGACTAGCGGGGGTTCTGTACTTC
>NA|TRBV2|TRBJ1-4|13|TRBD1
CASRKGALEKLFF
TGTGCCAGCAGGAAGGGGGCACTTGAAAAACTGTTTTTT
>NA|TRBV13|TRBJ2-7|15|TRBD1
CASSLGRQGAYEQYF
TGTGCCAGCAGCTTAGGGAGACAGGGGGCCTACGAGCAGTACTTC
>once|TRBV7-2|TRBJ2-5|17|TRBD1
CASSYPKGTGWQETQYF
TGTGCCAGCAGCTATCCCAAGGGGACAGGGTGGCAAGAGACCCAGTACTTC
>NA|TRBV4-3|TRBJ2-3|18|TRBD2
CASSQEVRRGGGADTQYF
TGCGCCAGCAGCCAAGAAGTACGGCGGGGGGGCGGTGCAGATACGCAGTATTTT
>NA|TRBV3-1/TRBV3-2|TRBJ1-2|13|NA
CASSRDFDYGYTF
TGTGCCAGCAGCCGGGACTTCGACTATGGCTACACCTTC
>NA|TRBV5-5|TRBJ2-1|15|TRBD2
CASLTSGGTYNEQFF
TGTGCCAGCCTCACTAGCGGGGGGACCTACAATGAGCAGTTCTTC
>NA|TRBV4-3|TRBJ2-3|15|TRBD1
CASRRGLTGTDTQYF
TGCGCCAGTCGTAGGGGGCTAACGGGAACAGATACGCAGTATTTT
>NA|TRBV7-2|TRBJ1-1|15|NA
CASSFRRVYVTEAFF
TGTGCCAGCAGCTTCCGCAGGGTATATGTCACTGAAGCTTTCTTT
>once|TRBV28|TRBJ2-1|16|NA
CASSPRGGVYYNEQFF
TGTGCCAGCAGCCCCAGGGGAGGGGTATATTACAATGAGCAGTTCTTC
>NA|TRBV14|TRBJ2-7|15|TRBD1
CASSQVGTGFLEQYF
TGTGCCAGCAGCCAAGTGGGGACAGGGTTTCTGGAGCAGTACTTC
>NA|TRBV11-2|TRBJ2-3|17|TRBD1
CASSIIIGGTGGFWQYF
TGTGCCAGCAGCATCATAATCGGTGGGACAGGGGGCTTCTGGCAGTATTTT
>once|TRBV4-2|TRBJ2-1|16|TRBD2
CASSHHRLAGVNEQFF
TGTGCCAGCAGCCACCACAGACTAGCGGGGGTCAATGAGCAGTTCTTC
>NA|TRBV19|TRBJ1-1|14|NA
CASSISGDLIEAFF
TGTGCCAGTAGTATTAGCGGGGATTTAATTGAAGCTTTCTTT
>NA|TRBV29-1|TRBJ1-4|14|NA
CSVRRRGPKEKLFF
TGCAGCGTCCGGCGGAGGGGACCTAAAGAAAAACTGTTTTTT
>NA|TRBV7-2|TRBJ2-3|12|NA
CASSPYSDTQYF
TGTGCCAGCAGCCCCTACTCCGATACGCAGTATTTT
>NA|TRBV10-3|TRBJ2-7|15|NA
CAISESGQGPYEQYF
TGTGCCATCAGTGAGTCGGGTCAGGGCCCCTACGAGCAGTACTTC
>few|TRBV5-4|TRBJ2-7|15|TRBD1
CASSLGGDRGHEQYF
TGTGCCAGCAGCCTTGGCGGGGACAGGGGCCACGAGCAGTACTTC
>once|TRBV30|TRBJ2-4|14|NA
CAWSVALSANIQYF
TGTGCCTGGAGTGTAGCGTTGTCGGCGAACATTCAGTACTTC
>NA|TRBV18|TRBJ1-2|15|TRBD1
CASSPGTAPNYGYTF
TGTGCCAGCTCACCGGGGACAGCTCCAAACTATGGCTACACCTTC
>NA|TRBV12-1|TRBJ1-2|15|NA
CASSSSHDRSYGYTF
TGTGCCAGCAGCTCCTCTCACGACAGGTCCTATGGCTACACCTTC
>NA|TRBV28|TRBJ2-3|14|TRBD1
CASSLGQVTDTQYF
TGTGCCAGCAGTTTGGGACAGGTAACAGATACGCAGTATTTT
>once|TRBV5-1|TRBJ1-1|13|TRBD1
CASSLGGGQEAFF
TGCGCCAGCAGCTTGGGAGGGGGCCAGGAGGCTTTCTTT
>NA|TRBV12-3/TRBV12-4|TRBJ1-1|13|NA
CASKGASGNRAFF
TGTGCCAGCAAAGGGGCGAGTGGCAATAGGGCTTTCTTT
>once|TRBV6-5|TRBJ2-7|15|TRBD1
CADRGRRPSNYEQYF
TGTGCCGACAGGGGCAGACGGCCCTCTAACTACGAGCAGTACTTC
>NA|TRBV18|TRBJ2-3|15|TRBD2
CASSPSGGSTDTQYF
TGTGCCAGCTCACCTAGCGGGGGTAGCACAGATACGCAGTATTTT
>NA|TRBV2|TRBJ1-1|15|NA
CASSVALNRNTEAFF
TGTGCCAGCAGTGTCGCACTTAACAGGAACACTGAAGCTTTCTTT
>NA|TRBV6-5|TRBJ2-7|16|TRBD1
CASSFPPGTGVNEQYF
TGTGCCAGCAGTTTTCCTCCCGGGACAGGGGTGAACGAGCAGTACTTC
>few|TRBV30|TRBJ1-5|14|TRBD1
CAWSLGQGNQPQHF
TGTGCCTGGAGTCTCGGACAGGGGAATCAGCCCCAGCATTTT
>NA|TRBV6-4|TRBJ2-1|15|NA
CASSDGGPSYNEQFF
TGTGCCAGCAGTGACGGTGGGCCCTCTTACAATGAGCAGTTCTTC
>NA|TRBV30|TRBJ2-3|14|TRBD1
CAWNRDREAGGPYF
TGTGCCTGGAACAGGGACAGGGAGGCAGGGGGGCCGTATTTT